The sequence of this TCR beta chain was determined in a study of blood T cells in healthy people across ages. The overall study: About one barcoded beta molecule was captured per two T cells (by template switching). Overall study findings and caveats: CMV infection status of these donors was not known.

For every donor, a draw yielded approximately 9.9 milliliters of peripheral blood. With respect to this clonotype: Its antigen is not known.

The CDR3 loop spans 12 amino acids. Trimming stripped 4 bases from V and 9 bases from J, with 13 bases between. Together with a sample-barcoded 5' primer, a J-beta primer mix was included in a second PCR lasting roughly 6 to 12 cycles. TCRdb reprocessed the 5' RACE reads with MiXCR, giving one entry per CDR3 protein. The sample comprises over a million distinct CDR3 sequences, roughly 43% of which are singletons, and over 3.5% rests with the top ten. The rearrangement uses TRBV12-3 or TRBV12-4 and TRBJ2-7, with D perhaps matching TRBD2 (5 bases). This receptor was obtained from a woman under 30 in good health. The sequenced material came from blood. The CDR3 region is CASSSSLAGQYF. The CDR3 nucleotides are TGTGCCAGCAGTTCATCGCTCGCGGGGCAGTACTTC.